This T cell receptor (beta chain) is drawn from a study of blood T cell repertoires in COVID-19. Study-level information: Sample material is recorded as cDNA or gDNA derived from T cells, B-cell-depleted T cells, or PBMCs.

V lost 5 bases and J lost 3, with 10 bases in between. The length of the CDR3 is 13 residues. Germline V gene sequence: CDR1 LNHDA, CDR2 SQIVND (reference sequence). This clone was recorded once. TCRdb keeps only in-frame clones here, not all; method: immunoSEQ multiplex PCR. Among 210,000 or so clones listed, about nine tenths were seen once. The genes are TRBV19 and TRBJ1-1; unclear D gene. This clonotype originated in a woman aged 40 to 55 with acute or convalescent COVID-19. Sample: peripheral blood. CDR3 sequence reads: CASSVDRDTEAFF. The CDR3 bases are TGTGCCAGTAGTGTCGACCGGGACACTGAAGCTTTCTTT.